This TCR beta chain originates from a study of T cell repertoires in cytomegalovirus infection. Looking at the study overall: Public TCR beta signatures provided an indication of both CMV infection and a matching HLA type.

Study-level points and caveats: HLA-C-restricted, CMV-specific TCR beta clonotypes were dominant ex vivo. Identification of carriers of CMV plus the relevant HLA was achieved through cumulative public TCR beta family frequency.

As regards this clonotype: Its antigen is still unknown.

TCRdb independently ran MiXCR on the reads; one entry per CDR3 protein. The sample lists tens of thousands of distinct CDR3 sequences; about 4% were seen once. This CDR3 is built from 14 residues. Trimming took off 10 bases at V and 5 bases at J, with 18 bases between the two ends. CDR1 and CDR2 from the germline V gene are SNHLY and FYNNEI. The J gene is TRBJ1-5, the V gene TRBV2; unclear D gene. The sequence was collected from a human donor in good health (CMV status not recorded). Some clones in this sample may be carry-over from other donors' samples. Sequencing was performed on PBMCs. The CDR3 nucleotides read TGTGCCATCGGATCAGCGCAAAACCATCAGCCCCAGCATTTT. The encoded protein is CAIGSAQNHQPQHF.